These 22 T cell receptor beta chains were all obtained from the same sample, sequenced in a study of T cells of healthy individuals. One entry per CDR3 protein results from TCRdb running MiXCR on the 5' RACE reads. The sample holds 100,000 or so distinct CDR3 sequences, under 20% seen once. All receptors derive from a human donor in good health.

This chain joins TRBV28 and TRBJ2-3; perhaps TRBD2 as D (6 bases). The length of the CDR3 is 17 residues. Germline V gene data show CDR1 as MDHEN and CDR2 as SYDVKM. V was cut by 5 bases and J by 5 bases, with 23 bases left in between. The CDR3: CASSALLALDEGDTQYF. In DNA, the CDR3 is TGTGCCAGCAGTGCCTTACTAGCCTTAGACGAGGGAGATACGCAGTATTTT.

This clonotype was seen at least ten times. The V and J genes are TRBV28 and TRBJ2-1; 8 bases line up with TRBD2. J was trimmed by 6 bases and V by 2 bases; bases with no gene match: 9. Germline V gene sequence: CDR1 MDHEN, CDR2 SYDVKM. This CDR3 has 16 residues. CDR3 nucleotide sequence: TGTGCCAGCAGTTTAGATGGCGGGGGGCCCGCCAATGAGCAGTTCTTC. Its translation: CASSLDGGGPANEQFF.

This chain connects TRBV20-1 to TRBJ2-2; no clear D gene. This CDR3 comprises 12 residues. V gave up 4 bases and J gave up 1 base, with 4 bases separating them. Per germline, CDR1 DFQATT and CDR2 SNEGSKA (reference sequence). The CDR3, as DNA: TGCAGTGCTACCAGGAACACCGGGGAGCTGTTTTTT. Translated, it gives CSATRNTGELFF.

V is TRBV6-1 and J is TRBJ2-3; possible D gene TRBD2, 7 bases. This CDR3 is built from 15 residues. Trimming stripped 7 bases from V and 0 bases from J, with 14 bases between. Per germline, CDR1 MNHNS and CDR2 SASEGT. For the CDR3, the DNA is TGTGCCAGCACGGCGGGGGCCCCTAGCACAGATACGCAGTATTTT. This encodes CASTAGAPSTDTQYF.

This clonotype has a count of ten or more. The chain has TRBV28 and TRBJ2-7; TRBD2 agrees at 10 bases. The CDR3 loop spans 15 amino acids. V was pared by 5 bases and J by 5 bases, with 9 bases of the junction left unmatched. Germline CDR1 MDHEN, CDR2 SYDVKM. CDR3 coding DNA: TGTGCCAGCAGTGGGGCTAGCGGGGGTTATCACGAGCAGTACTTC. Translating gives CASSGASGGYHEQYF.

There are a few counts of this clonotype. The chain combines TRBV6-2 or TRBV6-3 with TRBJ1-4, with D perhaps TRBD1 (5 bases). The CDR3 is 14 residues long. CDR1 and CDR2 (germline): MNHEY, SVGEGT. Deletions cut 2 bases from V and 7 bases from J, with 11 bases between. The CDR3 nucleotides are TGTGCCAGCAGTTACGGGGGTCGCGGTGAAAAACTGTTTTTT. The encoded protein is CASSYGGRGEKLFF.

The chain recombines TRBV7-9 with TRBJ2-3; 7 nucleotides align to TRBD1. The CDR3 spans 17 residues. The V segment lost 0 bases and the J segment 1 base; nucleotides outside the gene matches: 7. Germline lookup yields CDR1 SEHNR and CDR2 FQNEAQ (reference sequence). This chain's CDR3 is CASSLAPQGLRTDTQYF. CDR3 DNA sequence: TGTGCCAGCAGCTTAGCACCACAGGGGCTACGCACAGATACGCAGTATTTT.

The chain recombines TRBV12-3 or TRBV12-4 with TRBJ2-1, with a weak D call TRBD1 (6 bases). There are 15 residues in the CDR3. V was cut by 6 bases and J by 1 base, with 13 bases left in between. This CDR3 is CASRDRHQSYNEQFF. CDR3 coding DNA: TGTGCCAGCAGGGACAGACATCAATCCTACAATGAGCAGTTCTTC.

CDR3 region: CASSLAGLPHTDTQYF. DNA for the CDR3: TGTGCCAGCAGCCTAGCGGGGCTGCCTCACACAGATACGCAGTATTTT. The chain carries TRBV2 and TRBJ2-3, with 9 bases matching TRBD2. Trimming removed 6 bases from V and 2 bases from J; junction bases left unmatched: 9. The CDR3 length is 16 residues. Germline V CDR1 and CDR2: SNHLY, FYNNEI.

V gene TRBV15 combines with J gene TRBJ2-4; perhaps TRBD2 as D (6 bases). Germline loops: CDR1 LNHNV, CDR2 YYDKDF (reference sequence). V was shortened by 0 bases and J by 3 bases, with 12 bases between the two germline ends. CDR3 length equals 16 residues. The CDR3 nucleotides are TGTGCCACCAGCAGAGATTACGCGGGAAACAAAAACATTCAGTACTTC. Amino acid sequence: CATSRDYAGNKNIQYF.

This clonotype came up many times. This chain links TRBV20-1 with TRBJ2-1, with D perhaps matching TRBD1 or TRBD2 (6 bases each). The V gene lost 6 bases and the J gene lost 2 bases, with 14 bases spanning the gap. The germline CDR1 and CDR2 sequences are DFQATT and SNEGSKA (reference sequence). The CDR3 runs to 14 residues. The CDR3, as DNA: TGCAGTGCCTGGCCGGGGGCAACCTACAATGAGCAGTTCTTC. It translates to CSAWPGATYNEQFF.

This clonotype occurred once. A read error is possible here, since a much larger clone lies one base away. The rearrangement uses TRBV20-1 and TRBJ2-5; no clear D. The CDR3 has 14 residues. Trimming left V 4 bases short and J 7 bases short, with 19 bases between. The V gene's germline CDR1 is DFQATT and CDR2 SNEGSKA (reference sequence). CDR3 sequence (DNA): TGCAGTGCTAATACGTCTTCACCAAGAGGGACCCAGTACTTC. Its translation: CSANTSSPRGTQYF.

This clonotype turned up a few times. The germline gene is not matched at one end of the junction; a read error may be the cause. V is TRBV7-7 and J is TRBJ2-1; TRBD2 might be the D (6 bases). The CDR3 totals 16 residues. The germline V gene encodes CDR1 SSHAT and CDR2 FNYEAQ (reference sequence). CDR3 region: CASSLGLAGTYNEQFF. The CDR3, as DNA: TGTGCTAGCAGCTTAGGCCTGGCGGGAACCTACAATGAGCAGTTCTTC.

This chain connects TRBV19 to TRBJ2-7; D ambiguous. The V gene's germline CDR1 is LNHDA and CDR2 SQIVND (reference sequence). CDR3 length equals 14 residues. With 4 bases removed from V and 1 base from J, the gap between germline ends came to 11 bases. The CDR3 DNA is TGTGCCAGTAGTAGGGTACTACAGTCCTACGAGCAGTACTTC. Its protein is CASSRVLQSYEQYF.

This clonotype appeared a few times. V gene TRBV27 combines with J gene TRBJ2-3, with 11 nucleotides matching TRBD2. The CDR3 is 15 residues long. Looked up from germline, CDR1 is MNHEY and CDR2 is SMNVEV (reference sequence). The V gene end was trimmed by 7 bases and the J gene end by 4 bases; junction bases not matched to a gene: 7. CDR3 in amino acids: CASTQGTSGADTQYF. The CDR3, as DNA: TGTGCCAGCACCCAAGGGACTAGCGGCGCAGATACGCAGTATTTT.

This clonotype was observed a few times. The CDR3 region has the DNA TGTGCCAGCAGCAGGGACGGAAGGAACTACGAGCAGTACTTC. Translating gives CASSRDGRNYEQYF. The rearrangement uses TRBV7-6 and TRBJ2-7, with D possibly being TRBD1 or TRBD2 (5 bases each). V gave up 5 bases and J gave up 3 bases, with 14 bases separating them. The CDR3 sequence is 14 residues long. CDR1 is SGHVS and CDR2 is FNYEAQ in the germline V gene.

The J gene is TRBJ2-1, the V gene TRBV4-2; TRBD2 agrees at 10 bases. CDR3 length equals 18 residues. The germline CDR1 and CDR2 sequences are LGHNA and YNFKEQ. J gave up 6 bases and V 0 bases, and 11 bases lay outside the gene matches. This CDR3 is CASSQELALAGYRNEQFF. CDR3 sequence (DNA): TGTGCCAGCAGCCAAGAGTTGGCACTAGCGGGGTATCGCAATGAGCAGTTCTTC.

CDR3 coding DNA: TGCGCCAGCAGGAGGACAGACATTGAAGCTTTCTTT. Its protein is CASRRTDIEAFF. This chain joins TRBV5-1 and TRBJ1-1; the D gene is possibly TRBD1 (6 bases). The germline CDR1 and CDR2 sequences are SGHRS and YFSETQ. There are 12 residues in the CDR3. V shed 5 bases and J shed 7 bases, with 12 bases lying between them.

This clonotype was observed many times. The rearrangement joins TRBV12-3 or TRBV12-4 to TRBJ2-3, with D maybe TRBD1 (6 bases). CDR3 length: 17 residues. V was shortened by 3 bases and J by 2 bases, with 18 bases between the two germline ends. CDR3 sequence (DNA): TGTGCCAGCAGTTTTCCCCATCTGGACAGCAACACAGATACGCAGTATTTT. It codes for CASSFPHLDSNTDTQYF.

V gene TRBV7-2 combines with J gene TRBJ2-6, with a weak D call TRBD2 (5 bases). Germline CDR1 and CDR2: SGHTA and FQGNSA. Trimming left V 1 base short and J 0 bases short, with 7 bases between. This CDR3 region has 16 residues. The CDR3 region has the DNA TGTGCCAGCAGCTTAGAAGGGAGCTCTGGGGCCAACGTCCTGACTTTC. Translation: CASSLEGSSGANVLTF.

The chain joins TRBV7-9 to TRBJ1-6, with a tentative D call TRBD1 (5 bases). V lost 0 bases, J lost 13 bases, and 13 bases lay in between. This CDR3 has 14 amino acids. Germline assignment: CDR1 SEHNR and CDR2 FQNEAQ (reference sequence). The CDR3 nucleotides are TGTGCCAGCAGCTTAGCTCCCCGGGGGTTGCCCCTCCACTTT. Translation: CASSLAPRGLPLHF.

Ten or more counts support this clonotype. V and J are TRBV20-1 and TRBJ2-3; 11 bases line up with TRBD2. Trimming removed 1 base from V and 5 bases from J; junction bases left unmatched: 5. CDR1 DFQATT and CDR2 SNEGSKA come from the germline V gene (reference sequence). This CDR3 region has 15 residues. In DNA, the CDR3 is TGCAGTGCTAGAGTGGAGGGGACTAGCGGAGATACGCAGTATTTT. It yields the protein CSARVEGTSGDTQYF.